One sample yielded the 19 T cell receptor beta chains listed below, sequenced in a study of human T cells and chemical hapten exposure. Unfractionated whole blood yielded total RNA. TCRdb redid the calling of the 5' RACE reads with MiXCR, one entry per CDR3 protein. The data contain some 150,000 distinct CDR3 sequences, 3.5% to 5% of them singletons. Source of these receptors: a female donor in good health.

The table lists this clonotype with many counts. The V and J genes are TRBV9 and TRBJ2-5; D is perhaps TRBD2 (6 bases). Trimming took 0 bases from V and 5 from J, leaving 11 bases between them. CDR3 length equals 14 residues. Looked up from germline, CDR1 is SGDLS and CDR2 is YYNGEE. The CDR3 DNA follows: TGTGCCAGCAGCGTAGCGCCTAGCGTGGAGACCCAGTACTTC. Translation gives CASSVAPSVETQYF.

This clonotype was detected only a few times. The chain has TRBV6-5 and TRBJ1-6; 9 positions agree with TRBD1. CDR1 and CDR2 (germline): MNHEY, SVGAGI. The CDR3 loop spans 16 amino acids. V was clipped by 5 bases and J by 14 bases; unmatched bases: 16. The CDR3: CASSRGTGHEVGSLHF. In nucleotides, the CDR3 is TGTGCCAGCAGTCGAGGGACAGGGCATGAGGTAGGATCCCTCCACTTT.

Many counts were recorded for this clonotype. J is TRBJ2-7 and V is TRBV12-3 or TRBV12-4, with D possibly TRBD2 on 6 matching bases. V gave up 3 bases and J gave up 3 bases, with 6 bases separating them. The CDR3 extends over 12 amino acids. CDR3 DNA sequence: TGTGCCAGCAGTTTCGGGGGCTACGAGCAGTACTTC. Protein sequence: CASSFGGYEQYF.

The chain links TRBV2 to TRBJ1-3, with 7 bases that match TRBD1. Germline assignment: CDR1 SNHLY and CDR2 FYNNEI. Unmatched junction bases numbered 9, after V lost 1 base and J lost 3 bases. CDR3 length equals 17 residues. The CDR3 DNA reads TGTGCCAGCAGTGAAGACGTAGGGGGCGCTTTTGGAAACACCATATATTTT. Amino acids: CASSEDVGGAFGNTIYF.

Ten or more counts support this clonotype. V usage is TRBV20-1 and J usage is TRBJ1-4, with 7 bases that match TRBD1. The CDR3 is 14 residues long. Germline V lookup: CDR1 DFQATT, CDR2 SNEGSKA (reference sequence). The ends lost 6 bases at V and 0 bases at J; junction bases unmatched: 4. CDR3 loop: CSAMTGTTNEKLFF. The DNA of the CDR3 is TGCAGTGCCATGACAGGGACAACTAATGAAAAACTGTTTTTT.

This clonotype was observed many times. DNA of the CDR3: TGTGCCAGCAGTCCGGGACAGGCGGGATATACGCAGTATTTT. The encoded protein is CASSPGQAGYTQYF. V and J are TRBV2 and TRBJ2-3; TRBD1 matches 8 bases. Trimming took 5 bases from V and 7 from J; bases not matched to a gene: 8. Germline V gene sequence: CDR1 SNHLY, CDR2 FYNNEI. This CDR3 region has 14 residues.

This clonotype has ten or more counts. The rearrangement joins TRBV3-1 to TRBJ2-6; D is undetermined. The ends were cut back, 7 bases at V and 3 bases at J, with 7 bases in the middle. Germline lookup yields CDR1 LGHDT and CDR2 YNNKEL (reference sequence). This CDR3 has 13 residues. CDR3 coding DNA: TGTGCCAGCACTTCAAGTGGGGCCAACGTCCTGACTTTC. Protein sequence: CASTSSGANVLTF. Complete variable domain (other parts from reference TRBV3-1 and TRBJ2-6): DTAVSQTPKYLVTQMGNDKSIKCEQNLGHDTMYWYKQDSKKFLKIMFSYNNKELIINETVPNRFSPKSPDKAHLNLHINSLELGDSAVYFCASTSSGANVLTFGAGSRLTVL.

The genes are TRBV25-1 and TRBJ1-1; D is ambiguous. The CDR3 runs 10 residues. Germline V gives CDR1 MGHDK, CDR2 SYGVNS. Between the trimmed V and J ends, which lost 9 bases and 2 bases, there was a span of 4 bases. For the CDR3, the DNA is TGTGCCAGTAAAAACACTGAAGCTTTCTTT. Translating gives CASKNTEAFF.

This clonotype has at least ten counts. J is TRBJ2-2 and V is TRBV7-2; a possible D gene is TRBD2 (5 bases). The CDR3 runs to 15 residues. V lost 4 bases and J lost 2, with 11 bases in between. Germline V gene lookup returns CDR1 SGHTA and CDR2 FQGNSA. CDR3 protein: CASSSLGLNTGELFF. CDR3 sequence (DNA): TGTGCCAGCAGCTCCCTTGGACTTAACACCGGGGAGCTGTTTTTT.

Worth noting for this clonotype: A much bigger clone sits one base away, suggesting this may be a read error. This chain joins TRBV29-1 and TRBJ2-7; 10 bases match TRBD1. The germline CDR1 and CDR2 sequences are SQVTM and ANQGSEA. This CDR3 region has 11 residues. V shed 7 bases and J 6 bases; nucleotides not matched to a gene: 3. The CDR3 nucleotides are TGCAGCGGCGGGACAGGGGTCGAGCAGTACTTC. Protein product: CSGGTGVEQYF.

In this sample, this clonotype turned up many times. DNA for the CDR3: TGCAGCGTTCGTATCGGACAGGTCAACTACGAGCAGTACTTC. Translation: CSVRIGQVNYEQYF. The rearrangement uses TRBV29-1 and TRBJ2-7, with TRBD1 identical over 7 bases. After removal of 5 bases from V and 3 bases from J, the junction contained 10 bases not matched to a gene. This CDR3 region has 14 residues. CDR1 and CDR2 from the germline V gene are SQVTM and ANQGSEA.

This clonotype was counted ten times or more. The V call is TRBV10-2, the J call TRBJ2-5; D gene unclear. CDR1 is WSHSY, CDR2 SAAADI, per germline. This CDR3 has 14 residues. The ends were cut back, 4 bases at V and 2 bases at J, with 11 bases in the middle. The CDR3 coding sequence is TGCGCCAGCAGTGTTGGCATCCCACAAGAGACCCAGTACTTC. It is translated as CASSVGIPQETQYF.

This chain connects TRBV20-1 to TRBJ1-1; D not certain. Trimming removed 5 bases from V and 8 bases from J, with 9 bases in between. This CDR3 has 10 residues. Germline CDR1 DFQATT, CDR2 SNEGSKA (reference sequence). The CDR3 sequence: CSAGREEAFF. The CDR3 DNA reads TGCAGTGCTGGACGGGAGGAAGCTTTCTTT.

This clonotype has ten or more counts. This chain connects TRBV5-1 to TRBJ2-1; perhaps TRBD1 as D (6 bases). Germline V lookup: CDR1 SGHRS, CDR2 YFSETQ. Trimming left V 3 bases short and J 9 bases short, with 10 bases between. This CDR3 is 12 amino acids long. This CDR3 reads CASSSGQLEQFF. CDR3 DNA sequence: TGCGCCAGCAGCTCCGGACAGCTTGAGCAGTTCTTC.

For the CDR3, the DNA is TGCGCCAGCAGCCAAGGGCGTGCCTTAAGGCCGAACACTGAAGCTTTCTTT. It encodes CASSQGRALRPNTEAFF. The gene calls are TRBV4-1 and TRBJ1-1; D unresolved. Trimming cost V 1 base and J 1 base, with 16 bases left between them. The CDR3 contains 17 residues. Germline CDR1 reads MGHRA; CDR2 reads YSYEKL.

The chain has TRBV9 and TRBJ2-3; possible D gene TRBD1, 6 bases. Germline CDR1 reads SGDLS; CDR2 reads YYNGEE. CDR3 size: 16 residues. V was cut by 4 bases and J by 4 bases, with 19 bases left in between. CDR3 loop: CASSPIGSQGSDTQYF. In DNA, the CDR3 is TGTGCCAGCAGCCCCATTGGGTCCCAGGGGTCAGATACGCAGTATTTT.

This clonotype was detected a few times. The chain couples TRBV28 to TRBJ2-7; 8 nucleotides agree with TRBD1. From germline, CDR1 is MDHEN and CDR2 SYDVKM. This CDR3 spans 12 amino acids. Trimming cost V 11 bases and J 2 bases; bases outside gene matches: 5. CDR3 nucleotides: TGTGCCTCCGGGACAGGCACCTACGAGCAGTACTTC. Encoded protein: CASGTGTYEQYF. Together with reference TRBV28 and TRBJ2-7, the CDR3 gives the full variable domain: DVKVTQSSRYLVKRTGEKVFLECVQDMDHENMFWYRQDPGLGLRLIYFSYDVKMKEKGDIPEGYSVSREKKERFSLILESASTNQTSMYLCASGTGTYEQYFGPGTRLTVT.

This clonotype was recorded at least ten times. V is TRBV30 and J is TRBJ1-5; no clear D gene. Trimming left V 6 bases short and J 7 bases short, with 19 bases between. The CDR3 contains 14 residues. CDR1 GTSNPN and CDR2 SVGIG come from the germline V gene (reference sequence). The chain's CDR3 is CACHSGVLGQPQHF. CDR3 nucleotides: TGTGCCTGTCACTCTGGGGTACTAGGACAGCCCCAGCATTTT. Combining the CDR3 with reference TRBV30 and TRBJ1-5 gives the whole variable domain SQTIHQWPATLVQPVGSPLSLECTVEGTSNPNLYWYRQAAGRGLQLLFYSVGIGQISSEVPQNLSASRPQDRQFILSSKKLLLSDSGFYLCACHSGVLGQPQHFGDGTRLSIL.

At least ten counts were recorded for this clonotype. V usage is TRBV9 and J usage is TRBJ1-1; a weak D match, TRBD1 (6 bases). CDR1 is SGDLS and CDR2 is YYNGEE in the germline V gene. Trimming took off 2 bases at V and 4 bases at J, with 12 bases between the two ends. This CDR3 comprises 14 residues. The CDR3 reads CASSVGTWGTEAFF. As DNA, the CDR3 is TGTGCCAGCAGCGTGGGGACATGGGGCACTGAAGCTTTCTTT.